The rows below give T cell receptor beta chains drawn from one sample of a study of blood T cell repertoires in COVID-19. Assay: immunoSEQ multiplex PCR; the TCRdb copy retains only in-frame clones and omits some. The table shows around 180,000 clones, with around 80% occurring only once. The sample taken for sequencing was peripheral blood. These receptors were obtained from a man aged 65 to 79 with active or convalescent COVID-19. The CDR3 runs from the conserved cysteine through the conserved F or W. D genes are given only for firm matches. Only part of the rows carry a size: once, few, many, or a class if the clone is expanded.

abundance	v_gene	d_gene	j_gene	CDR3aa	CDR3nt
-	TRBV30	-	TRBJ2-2	CAWRSTLTSNTGELFF	TGTGCCTGGAGGTCGACCTTGACATCGAACACCGGGGAGCTGTTTTTT
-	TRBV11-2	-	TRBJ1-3	CASSLGSSAGNTIYF	TGTGCCAGCAGCTTAGGTAGCTCCGCGGGAAACACCATATATTTT
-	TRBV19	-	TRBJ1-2	CASRRAAGNYGYTF	TGTGCCAGTAGGCGGGCGGCCGGGAACTATGGCTACACCTTC
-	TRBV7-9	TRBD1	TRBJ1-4	CASSYQGGSWEKLFF	TGTGCCAGCAGCTACCAGGGGGGTAGTTGGGAAAAACTGTTTTTT
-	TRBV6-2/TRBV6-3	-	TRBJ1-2	CASSYSGGSGYTF	TGTGCCAGCAGTTACTCAGGAGGGTCTGGCTACACCTTC
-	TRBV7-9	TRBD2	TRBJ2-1	CASSLTSGGPQEQFF	TGTGCCAGCAGCTTAACTAGCGGGGGTCCCCAAGAGCAGTTCTTC
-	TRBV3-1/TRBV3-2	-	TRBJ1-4	CASSNGVTNEKLFF	TGTGCCAGCAGCAACGGGGTAACTAATGAAAAACTGTTTTTT
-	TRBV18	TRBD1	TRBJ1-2	CASSPGQGSWNGYTF	TGTGCCAGCTCACCGGGACAGGGCAGTTGGAATGGCTACACCTTC
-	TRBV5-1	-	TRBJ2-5	CASSLAGGQETQYF	TGCGCCAGCAGCTTGGCCGGCGGGCAAGAGACCCAGTACTTC
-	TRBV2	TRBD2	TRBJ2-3	CASSERPSGISTDTQYF	TGTGCCAGCAGTGAACGCCCTAGCGGGATTAGCACAGATACGCAGTATTTT
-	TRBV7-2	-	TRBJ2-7	CASSPLLSSYEQYF	TGTGCCAGCAGCCCCCTGCTAAGCTCCTACGAGCAGTACTTC
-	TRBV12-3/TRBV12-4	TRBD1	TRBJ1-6	CASSDRGSPLHF	TGTGCCAGCAGTGACAGGGGTTCACCCCTCCACTTT
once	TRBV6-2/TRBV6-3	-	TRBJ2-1	CASTPRGGGTGNEQFF	TGTGCCAGCACCCCACGAGGGGGGGGGACGGGGAATGAGCAGTTCTTC
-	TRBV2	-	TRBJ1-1	CASIAQGGVSTEAFF	TGTGCCAGCATTGCGCAGGGAGGGGTGTCTACTGAAGCTTTCTTT
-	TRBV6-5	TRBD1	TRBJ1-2	CASNGGRTGGYGYTF	TGTGCCAGCAACGGTGGGCGGACAGGCGGTTATGGCTACACCTTC
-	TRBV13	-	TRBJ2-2	CASSPLGGADTGELFF	TGTGCCAGCAGCCCCCTGGGGGGGGCCGACACCGGGGAGCTGTTTTTT
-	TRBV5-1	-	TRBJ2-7	CASSGVSGNTYEQYF	TGCGCCAGCAGTGGTGTTAGCGGCAATACCTACGAGCAGTACTTC
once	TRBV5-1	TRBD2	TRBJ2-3	CASCRGGRASTDTQYF	TGCGCCAGCTGTAGAGGCGGGAGGGCCAGCACAGATACGCAGTATTTT
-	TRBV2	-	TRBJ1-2	CASSPQWASNYGYTF	TGTGCCAGCAGTCCTCAATGGGCTTCAAACTATGGCTACACCTTC
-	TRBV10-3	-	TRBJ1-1	CATRDTNTEAFF	TGTGCCACTCGTGACACGAACACTGAAGCTTTCTTT
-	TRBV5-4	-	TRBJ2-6	CASSLGGSGANVLTF	TGTGCCAGCAGCTTGGGAGGTTCTGGGGCCAACGTCCTGACTTTC